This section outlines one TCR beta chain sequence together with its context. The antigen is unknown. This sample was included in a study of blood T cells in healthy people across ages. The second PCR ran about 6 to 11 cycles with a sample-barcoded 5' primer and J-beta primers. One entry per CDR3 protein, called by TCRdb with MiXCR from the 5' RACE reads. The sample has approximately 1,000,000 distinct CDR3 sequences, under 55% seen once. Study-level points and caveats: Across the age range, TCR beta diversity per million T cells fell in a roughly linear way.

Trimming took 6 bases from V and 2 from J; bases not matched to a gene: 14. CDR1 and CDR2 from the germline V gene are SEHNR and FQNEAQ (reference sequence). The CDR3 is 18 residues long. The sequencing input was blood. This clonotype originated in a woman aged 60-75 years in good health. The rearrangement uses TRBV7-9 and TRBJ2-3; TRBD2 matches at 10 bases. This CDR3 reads CASRVPSGRAGYTDTQYF. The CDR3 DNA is TGTGCCAGCAGGGTCCCCAGCGGGAGGGCCGGGTACACAGATACGCAGTATTTT.